This T cell receptor beta chain was captured by sequencing in a study of blood T cell repertoires in COVID-19. Whole-study context: Collection of acute and convalescent COVID-19 samples took place in the United States, Italy and Spain. From T cells, B-cell-depleted T cells, or PBMCs came the material, which was cDNA or gDNA.

Study members were between 18 and 89 years old and lived in approximately 25 US regions. Grouping used clinical history reported by participants in a survey and questionnaire. Libraries were prepared by immunoSEQ multiplex PCR; TCRdb keeps only in-frame clonotypes and omits some of them. The sample has around 160,000 clones; roughly 84% are singletons. This CDR3 has 17 amino acids. Germline-derived CDR1 and CDR2 are SGHDT and YYEEEE. With 3 bases removed from V and 0 bases from J, the gap between germline ends came to 15 bases. In its sample, this clone was seen many times. This receptor was identified in a woman aged 45-59 years who had been exposed to COVID-19. Sequenced input: PBMCs or T cells enriched from blood (not recorded which). The V call is TRBV5-6, the J call TRBJ2-2; D gene ambiguous. The CDR3 coding sequence is TGTGCCAGCAGCTCTCCACTTATTGAGACGAACACCGGGGAGCTGTTTTTT. It translates to CASSSPLIETNTGELFF.